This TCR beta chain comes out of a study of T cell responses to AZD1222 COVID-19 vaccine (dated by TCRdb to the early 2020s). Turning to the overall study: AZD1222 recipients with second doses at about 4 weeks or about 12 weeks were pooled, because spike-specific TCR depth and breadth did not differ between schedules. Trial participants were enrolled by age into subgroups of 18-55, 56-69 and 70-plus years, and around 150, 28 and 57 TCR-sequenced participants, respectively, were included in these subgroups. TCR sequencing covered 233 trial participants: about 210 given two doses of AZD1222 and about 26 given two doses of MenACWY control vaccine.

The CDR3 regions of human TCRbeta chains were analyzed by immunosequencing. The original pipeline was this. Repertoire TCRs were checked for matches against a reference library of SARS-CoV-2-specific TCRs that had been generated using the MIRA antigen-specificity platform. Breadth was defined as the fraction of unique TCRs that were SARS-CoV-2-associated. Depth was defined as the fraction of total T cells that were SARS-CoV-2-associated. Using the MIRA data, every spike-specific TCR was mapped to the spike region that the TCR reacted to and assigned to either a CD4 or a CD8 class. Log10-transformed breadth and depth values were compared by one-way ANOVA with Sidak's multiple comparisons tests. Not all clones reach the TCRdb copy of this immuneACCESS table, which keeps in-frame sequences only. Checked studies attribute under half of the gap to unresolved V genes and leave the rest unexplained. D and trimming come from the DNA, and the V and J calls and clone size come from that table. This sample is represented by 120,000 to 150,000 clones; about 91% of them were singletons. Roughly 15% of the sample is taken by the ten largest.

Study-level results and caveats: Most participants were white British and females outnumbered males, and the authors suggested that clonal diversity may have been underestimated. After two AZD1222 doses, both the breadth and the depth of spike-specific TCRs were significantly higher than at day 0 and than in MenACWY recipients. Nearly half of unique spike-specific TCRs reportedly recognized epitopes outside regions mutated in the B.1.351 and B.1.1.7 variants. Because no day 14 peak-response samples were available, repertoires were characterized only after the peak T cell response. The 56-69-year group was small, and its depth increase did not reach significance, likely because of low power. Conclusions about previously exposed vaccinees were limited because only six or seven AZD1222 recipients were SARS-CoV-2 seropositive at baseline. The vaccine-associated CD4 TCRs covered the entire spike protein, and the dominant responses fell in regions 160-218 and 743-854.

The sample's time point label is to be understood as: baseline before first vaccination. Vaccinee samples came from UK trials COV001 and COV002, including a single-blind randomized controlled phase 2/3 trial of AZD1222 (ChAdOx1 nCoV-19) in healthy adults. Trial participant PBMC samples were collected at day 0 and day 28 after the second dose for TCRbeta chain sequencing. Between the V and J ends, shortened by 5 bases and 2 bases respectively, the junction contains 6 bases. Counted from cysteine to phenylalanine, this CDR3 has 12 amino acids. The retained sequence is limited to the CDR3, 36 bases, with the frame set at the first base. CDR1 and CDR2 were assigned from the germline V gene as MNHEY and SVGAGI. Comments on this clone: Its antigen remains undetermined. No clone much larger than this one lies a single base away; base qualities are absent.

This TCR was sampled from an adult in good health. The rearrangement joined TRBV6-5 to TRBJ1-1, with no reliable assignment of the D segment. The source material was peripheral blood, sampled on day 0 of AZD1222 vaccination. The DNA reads TGTGCCAGCAGTCGGGCAAACACTGAAGCTTTCTTT. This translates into CASSRANTEAFF.